Following are 12 T cell receptor beta chains from one sample sequenced in a study of identical twins. One entry per CDR3 protein, called by TCRdb with MiXCR from the 5' RACE reads. Of roughly 750,000 distinct CDR3 sequences listed, roughly 20% are singletons. These data were likewise used in another study, on T cells expressing NK-cell markers.

Source material: PBMCs. The receptors here all came from a woman between 18 and 29 years old in good health.

Only a few counts were recorded for this clonotype. This sequence joins TRBV9 and TRBJ2-3; 7 positions match TRBD2. J lost 2 bases, V lost 3 bases, and 6 bases had no gene match. The CDR3 runs 15 residues. Looked up from germline, CDR1 is SGDLS and CDR2 is YYNGEE. The CDR3 nucleotides are TGTGCCAGCAGCGCTTCCGGGACTACCACAGATACGCAGTATTTT. It is translated as CASSASGTTTDTQYF.

The table lists this clonotype with a few counts. The rearrangement links TRBV20-1 to TRBJ2-3; tentatively, D is TRBD2 (5 bases). Looked up from germline, CDR1 is DFQATT and CDR2 is SNEGSKA (reference sequence). Trimming stripped 0 bases from V and 2 bases from J, with 12 bases between. The CDR3 runs 15 residues. The CDR3 region is CSAREAGWVTDTQYF. CDR3 nucleotide sequence: TGCAGTGCTAGAGAGGCGGGCTGGGTCACAGATACGCAGTATTTT.

The rearrangement links TRBV10-3 to TRBJ2-2, with D possibly being TRBD2 (6 bases). The V and J ends lost 0 bases and 0 bases respectively, with 11 bases between them. The CDR3 is 17 residues long. Looked up from germline, CDR1 is ENHRY and CDR2 is SYGVKD. The DNA of the CDR3 is TGTGCCATCAGTGAGTCGGGCGGGATGGCGAACACCGGGGAGCTGTTTTTT. This gives the protein CAISESGGMANTGELFF.

The rearrangement uses TRBV20-1 and TRBJ1-1; the D gene is possibly TRBD1 (5 bases). CDR1 and CDR2 (germline): DFQATT, SNEGSKA (reference sequence). The CDR3 spans 12 residues. V was pared by 8 bases and J by 0 bases, with 10 bases between. CDR3 sequence: CSPAGMNTEAFF. CDR3 coding DNA: TGCAGTCCCGCAGGGATGAACACTGAAGCTTTCTTT.

The rearrangement uses TRBV20-1 and TRBJ2-7; D may correspond to TRBD1 or TRBD2 (5 bases each). The germline gives CDR1 DFQATT, CDR2 SNEGSKA (reference sequence). The CDR3 sequence is 14 residues long. The chain's CDR3 is CSVRDPIGSYEQYF. The CDR3 nucleotides read TGCAGCGTCCGGGACCCCATTGGCTCCTACGAGCAGTACTTC.

This clonotype appeared a few times. The V call is TRBV6-2 or TRBV6-3, the J call TRBJ2-7; TRBD2 agrees at 10 bases. Germline-derived CDR1 and CDR2 are MNHEY and SVGEGT. CDR3 length equals 16 residues. J was trimmed by 3 bases and V by 4 bases; bases with no gene match: 9. Written as DNA, the CDR3 is TGTGCCAGCAGTTCGAGCGGGAGGGGGAATTACTACGAGCAGTACTTC. This translates into CASSSSGRGNYYEQYF.

Written as DNA, the CDR3 is TGTGCCAGCAGATCCTCCGGGACTAGCGGGAGGGCCCACGGGGAGCTGTTTTTT. Translation: CASRSSGTSGRAHGELFF. The chain combines TRBV12-3 or TRBV12-4 with TRBJ2-2; 16 positions agree with TRBD2. The CDR3 is 18 amino acids. The ends lost 6 bases at V and 7 bases at J; junction bases unmatched: 11.

The chain carries TRBV12-3 or TRBV12-4 and TRBJ1-5; no clear D gene. The CDR3 is 12 amino acids. Trimming took 6 bases from V and 10 from J, leaving 13 bases between them. CDR3 amino acids: CASSGPLRPQHF. The CDR3 DNA sequence: TGTGCCAGCAGCGGACCGCTGAGACCCCAGCATTTT.

The chain uses TRBV9 and TRBJ2-3; tentatively, D is TRBD1 or TRBD2 (5 bases each). Germline-derived CDR1 and CDR2 are SGDLS and YYNGEE. V lost 2 bases and J 5 bases, leaving 12 bases between the germline ends. The CDR3 has 14 amino acids. The CDR3 region is CASSVSGLGDTQYF. CDR3 bases: TGTGCCAGCAGCGTCTCGGGGCTGGGAGATACGCAGTATTTT.

This clonotype was counted a few times. The V call is TRBV10-3, the J call TRBJ1-1; TRBD1 agrees at 7 bases. The V gene end was trimmed by 3 bases and the J gene end by 7 bases; junction bases not matched to a gene: 11. The CDR3 is 15 amino acids. The germline gives CDR1 ENHRY, CDR2 SYGVKD. DNA of the CDR3: TGTGCCATCAGTGAAACGGCCCAGACAGGGAATGAAGCTTTCTTT. As protein: CAISETAQTGNEAFF.

This clonotype was counted at least ten times. The J gene is TRBJ2-3, the V gene TRBV20-1, with 10 bases lining up with TRBD2. Germline CDR1 DFQATT, CDR2 SNEGSKA (reference sequence). This CDR3 has 15 residues. J gave up 3 bases and V 5 bases, and 8 bases lay outside the gene matches. CDR3: CSAVNVLAGTDTQYF. The CDR3 DNA is TGCAGTGCTGTTAATGTACTAGCGGGAACAGATACGCAGTATTTT.

This clonotype was recorded many times. The V gene is TRBV6-5, the J gene TRBJ1-1; D not resolved. The CDR3 sequence is 14 residues long. Trimming shortened V by 3 bases and J by 5 bases, and 13 bases separated the two germline ends. CDR1 is MNHEY, CDR2 SVGAGI, per germline. The CDR3 DNA reads TGTGCCAGCAGTTATGGAGGGAGTGGAACTGAAGCTTTCTTT. This sequence encodes CASSYGGSGTEAFF.